One and the same sample provided the 28 T cell receptor beta chains below, sequenced in a study of blood T cells in healthy people across ages (dated by TCRdb to between 2015 and 2016). Libraries came from 5' RACE. The sample was run on an Illumina HiSeq 2500. The second PCR ran for about 6 to 12 cycles and used a J-beta primer mix along with a sample-barcoded 5' primer. TCRdb redid the processing of the public reads, applying fastp at Q25 and MiXCR, and retained in-frame beta chains. A single entry per CDR3 protein holds the most common genes and DNA from its merged rows. For this sample the table gives fewer than 1 million distinct CDR3 sequences, of which about 42% were detected only once. The top ten clonotypes cover about 19% of the sample. The sequenced sample was blood. The receptor source for this set is a man in his 60s in good health.

This rearrangement joins TRBV5-1 to TRBJ2-4, with 7 bases that match TRBD1. The J call may not be correct, given that the DNA end is closer to TRBJ2-7. Germline V gene data show CDR1 as SGHRS and CDR2 as YFSETQ. This CDR3 spans 15 amino acids. CDR3 sequence: CASSPQGEGAYEQYF. The CDR3 DNA follows: TGCGCCAGCAGCCCCCAGGGGGAAGGTGCCTACGAGCAGTACTTC.

The chain uses TRBV9 and TRBJ2-7; no reliable D call. V was clipped by 0 bases and J by 3 bases, with 7 bases between them. Germline V gene sequence: CDR1 SGDLS, CDR2 YYNGEE. The CDR3 contains 13 residues. The CDR3 region is CASSVDGYYEQYF. The DNA for the CDR3 is TGTGCCAGCAGCGTAGATGGCTACTACGAGCAGTACTTC.

This chain joins TRBV10-3 and TRBJ2-7; a possible D gene is TRBD1 (5 bases). Trimming pared 6 bases from V and 12 bases from J, leaving 21 bases between. This CDR3 is 13 amino acids long. Germline lookup yields CDR1 ENHRY and CDR2 SYGVKD. The chain's CDR3 is CAIRSPGIETRYF. The DNA of the CDR3 is TGTGCCATCAGGAGCCCAGGGATTGAGACCCGGTACTTC.

This chain joins TRBV15 and TRBJ2-7; TRBD1 might be the D (6 bases). CDR1 and CDR2 (germline): LNHNV, YYDKDF (reference sequence). The CDR3 contains 12 residues. V gave up 3 bases and J gave up 5 bases, with 8 bases separating them. The CDR3 loop is CATSRAGDEQYF. In nucleotides, the CDR3 is TGTGCCACCAGCAGGGCAGGGGACGAGCAGTACTTC.

The V call is TRBV7-2, the J call TRBJ1-5; TRBD1 agrees at 7 bases. The trim removed 5 bases at V and 7 bases at J, leaving 11 bases unmatched. CDR3 length: 15 amino acids. Germline V gene data show CDR1 as SGHTA and CDR2 as FQGNSA. The CDR3 DNA reads TGTGCCAGCAGCACGGAACAGGGGTCCAGGCAGCCCCAGCATTTT. This codes for CASSTEQGSRQPQHF.

V usage is TRBV11-2 and J usage is TRBJ2-1; TRBD2 agrees at 13 bases. Germline V gives CDR1 SGHAT, CDR2 FQNNGV. CDR3 length: 16 amino acids. Germline trimming cut 5 bases from V and 9 bases from J; bases unmatched to any gene: 10. CDR3 nucleotides: TGTGCCAGCAGCGCTCGACTAGCGGGGGGTGGTAGTGAGCAGTTCTTC. Amino acids: CASSARLAGGGSEQFF. Using reference TRBV11-2 and TRBJ2-1 for the parts outside the CDR3, the full variable domain is EAGVAQSPRYKIIEKRQSVAFWCNPISGHATLYWYQQILGQGPKLLIQFQNNGVVDDSQLPKDRFSAERLKGVDSTLKIQPAKLEDSAVYLCASSARLAGGGSEQFFGPGTRLTVL.

Comment on this clonotype: Germline is not matched at one junction end, which may reflect a read error. The V gene is TRBV5-1, the J gene TRBJ2-2, with no clear D. Germline V lookup: CDR1 SGHRS, CDR2 YFSETQ. This CDR3 comprises 16 residues. The CDR3 sequence is CTSSPDPTTVTGELFF. CDR3 coding DNA: TGCACCAGCAGCCCAGACCCAACCACGGTCACCGGGGAGCTGTTTTTT.

This clonotype was seen a handful of times. This chain joins TRBV20-1 and TRBJ2-1; 12 nucleotides align to TRBD2. CDR3 length: 16 residues. With 3 bases clipped from V and 0 bases from J, the junction kept 3 bases outside the gene matches. The germline V gene encodes CDR1 DFQATT and CDR2 SNEGSKA (reference sequence). The CDR3 loop is CSASLAGGSSYNEQFF. DNA for the CDR3: TGCAGTGCTAGCCTAGCGGGGGGGAGCTCCTACAATGAGCAGTTCTTC.

The rearrangement links TRBV6-6 to TRBJ1-6; D may be TRBD1 (6 bases). CDR3 length: 16 amino acids. Trimming stripped 2 bases from V and 8 bases from J, with 16 bases between. Germline CDR1 MNHNY, CDR2 SVGAGI (reference sequence). Here the CDR3 DNA reads TGTGCCAGCAGTTACAATCCTATAGGGGGAGATTCACCCCTCCACTTT. Translated: CASSYNPIGGDSPLHF.

The chain joins TRBV4-1 to TRBJ1-6; D possibly corresponds to TRBD1 (5 bases). Looked up from germline, CDR1 is MGHRA and CDR2 is YSYEKL. The length of the CDR3 is 13 residues. V gave up 1 base and J gave up 12 bases, with 10 bases separating them. The DNA of the CDR3 is TGCGCCAGCAGCCAAGGACAGTTTGGACCCCTCCACTTT. It is translated as CASSQGQFGPLHF.

The sample holds one count of this clonotype. The chain links TRBV28 to TRBJ2-7; 9 positions match TRBD2. The J call could be wrong; TRBJ2-5 is a better fit for the DNA end. Germline CDR1 reads MDHEN; CDR2 reads SYDVKM. This CDR3 spans 17 amino acids. CDR3 sequence reads: CASSLCGSGGPLKTQYF. The CDR3 nucleotides are TGTGCCAGCAGTTTATGTGGTAGCGGGGGTCCCTTAAAGACCCAGTACTTC.

Only a few counts were recorded for this clonotype. The chain has TRBV15 and TRBJ1-2, with TRBD1 matching over 12 bases. The J segment lost 6 bases and the V segment lost 3 bases, leaving 14 bases of the junction unmatched. Germline V gene sequence: CDR1 LNHNV, CDR2 YYDKDF (reference sequence). The CDR3 is 18 amino acids. CDR3 sequence reads: CATSSRGFGGQGADGYTF. CDR3 nucleotide sequence: TGTGCCACCAGCAGCAGAGGGTTTGGGGGACAGGGGGCCGATGGCTACACCTTC.

The table lists this clonotype with a few counts. The CDR3 region is CSARVLASYEQYF. As DNA, the CDR3 is TGCAGTGCTAGAGTTCTAGCTAGCTACGAGCAGTACTTC. This rearrangement joins TRBV20-1 to TRBJ2-7; D perhaps matches TRBD2 (5 bases). The V and J ends lost 1 base and 3 bases respectively, with 10 bases between them. This CDR3 has 13 residues. Germline CDR1 DFQATT, CDR2 SNEGSKA (reference sequence).

J is TRBJ2-5 and V is TRBV20-1, with D possibly being TRBD1 (5 bases). This CDR3 has 13 residues. CDR1 and CDR2 from the germline V gene are DFQATT and SNEGSKA (reference sequence). V was clipped by 2 bases and J by 7 bases, with 14 bases between them. In DNA form, the CDR3 reads TGCAGTGCTAGAAGGTCCCTTCAGGGGACCCAGTACTTC. Amino acids: CSARRSLQGTQYF.

This chain connects TRBV6-5 to TRBJ1-2, with D maybe TRBD1 (5 bases). Germline values: CDR1 MNHEY, CDR2 SVGAGI. The ends were cut back, 6 bases at V and 4 bases at J, with 18 bases in the middle. This CDR3 is 15 amino acids long. CDR3 DNA: TGTGCCAGCAGGCACCAGCGGGGCAGAAGCTATGGCTACACCTTC. Protein: CASRHQRGRSYGYTF.

Ten or more counts support this clonotype. This chain uses TRBV6-5 with TRBJ2-7, with D possibly being TRBD2 (6 bases). From germline, CDR1 is MNHEY and CDR2 SVGAGI. Trimming removed 6 bases from V and 3 bases from J, with 15 bases in between. The CDR3 sequence is 14 residues long. CDR3 bases: TGTGCCAGCAGAGGAGCCGGGACTCGCTACGAGCAGTACTTC. Translated, it gives CASRGAGTRYEQYF.

The chain recombines TRBV3-1 with TRBJ1-1; D possibly corresponds to TRBD1 (5 bases). The CDR3 is made up of 15 amino acids. In germline, CDR1 is LGHDT, CDR2 YNNKEL (reference sequence). With 4 bases removed from V and 4 bases from J, the gap between germline ends came to 16 bases. The CDR3 loop reads CASSPRVGQGTEAFF. In nucleotides, the CDR3 is TGTGCCAGCAGCCCCCGTGTAGGGCAGGGCACTGAAGCTTTCTTT.

The CDR3 region has the DNA TGTGCCAGCAGCATCCGGGACAGGGGATCGGATACGCAGTATTTT. Translated, it gives CASSIRDRGSDTQYF. The J gene is TRBJ2-3, the V gene TRBV9; 10 bases line up with TRBD1. The CDR3 has 15 residues. V shed 4 bases and J 6 bases; nucleotides not matched to a gene: 8. CDR1 is SGDLS and CDR2 is YYNGEE in the germline V gene.

This clonotype was detected ten times or more. This chain connects TRBV29-1 to TRBJ1-2; D unclear. Germline-derived CDR1 and CDR2 are SQVTM and ANQGSEA. V shed 0 bases and J shed 4 bases, with 3 bases lying between them. CDR3 length: 11 residues. CDR3 bases: TGCAGCGTTGAAGAGGGCTATGGCTACACCTTC. This encodes CSVEEGYGYTF.

The CDR3 DNA follows: TGCGCCAGCAGCTTCCAGGAGGGTTCCTATGGCTACACCTTC. Protein product: CASSFQEGSYGYTF. The genes are TRBV5-1 and TRBJ1-2; the D is unclear. From germline, CDR1 is SGHRS and CDR2 YFSETQ. CDR3 length: 14 residues. V dropped 2 bases and J dropped 4 bases, with 12 bases sitting between them.

The J gene is TRBJ1-4, the V gene TRBV7-9; D gene uncertain. There are 14 residues in the CDR3. Deletions cut 4 bases from V and 8 bases from J, with 14 bases between. Germline assignment: CDR1 SEHNR and CDR2 FQNEAQ (reference sequence). Here the CDR3 DNA reads TGTGCCAGCAGCTCGGACCCCAGAGCGGAAAAACTGTTTTTT. Its protein is CASSSDPRAEKLFF.

V is TRBV5-1 and J is TRBJ2-5, with TRBD2 matching over 8 bases. CDR1 SGHRS and CDR2 YFSETQ come from the germline V gene. Trimming removed 4 bases from V and 4 bases from J; junction bases left unmatched: 15. This CDR3 has 17 amino acids. CDR3 in DNA: TGCGCCAGCAGCCTGAGGAACCATGGACTAGCTTCAGAGACCCAGTACTTC. Residues: CASSLRNHGLASETQYF.

This clonotype has only a few counts. This sequence joins TRBV11-2 and TRBJ2-5; perhaps D is TRBD1 or TRBD2 (5 bases each). V lost 1 base and J 4 bases, leaving 10 bases between the germline ends. The CDR3 runs to 14 residues. Germline assignment: CDR1 SGHAT and CDR2 FQNNGV. In DNA, the CDR3 is TGTGCCAGCAGCTTAGGGGACCTACTAGAGACCCAGTACTTC. This sequence encodes CASSLGDLLETQYF.

V usage is TRBV2 and J usage is TRBJ1-4; D is undetermined. V was clipped by 4 bases and J by 5 bases, with 14 bases between them. The CDR3 covers 15 residues. CDR1 and CDR2 (germline): SNHLY, FYNNEI. CDR3 residues: CASSGGRGNNEKLFF. CDR3 DNA sequence: TGTGCCAGCAGTGGCGGAAGAGGAAACAATGAAAAACTGTTTTTT.

In this sample, this clonotype turned up many times. The chain employs TRBV27 and TRBJ2-1; 9 nucleotides agree with TRBD2. This CDR3 comprises 14 residues. The germline V gene encodes CDR1 MNHEY and CDR2 SMNVEV (reference sequence). The V and J ends lost 5 bases and 10 bases, in that order; junction bases with no gene match: 9. The CDR3 bases are TGTGCCAGCAGTCCTTTTGGCGGGGGGGCCGAGCAGTTCTTC. Translating gives CASSPFGGGAEQFF.

The rearrangement links TRBV7-3 to TRBJ2-3, with 7 bases that match TRBD2. V lost 1 base, J lost 3 bases, and 4 bases stayed unmatched. This CDR3 spans 15 amino acids. Germline V CDR1 and CDR2: SGHTA, FQGTGA. CDR3 loop: CASSLIGGGTDTQYF. The CDR3 nucleotides read TGTGCCAGCAGCTTAATTGGCGGGGGTACAGATACGCAGTATTTT.

Notes on this clonotype: The junction shows a germline mismatch at one end, possibly a read error. V and J are TRBV9 and TRBJ1-2; D is ambiguous. The CDR3 is 16 amino acids. Germline V CDR1 and CDR2: SGDLS, YYNGEE. The CDR3 bases are TGTGCCAGCAGCGTAGGAAAGTGGGATCATTTCTATGGCCACACCTTC. Protein sequence: CASSVGKWDHFYGHTF.

The genes are TRBV27 and TRBJ2-1, with TRBD2 identical over 8 bases. V trimming: 2 bases; J trimming: 9 bases; junction bases outside the gene matches: 9. In germline, CDR1 is MNHEY, CDR2 SMNVEV (reference sequence). The CDR3 length is 15 residues. CDR3: CASSLMTSVGGEQFF. CDR3 DNA: TGTGCCAGCAGTTTAATGACTAGCGTGGGAGGTGAGCAGTTCTTC.